Here is one T cell receptor (beta chain) with its context. This sample is drawn from a study of blood T cell repertoires in COVID-19. Study in general: Some COVID-19 samples were acute and others convalescent; all came from the United States, Italy and Spain.

The V and J ends lost 0 bases and 1 base, in that order; junction bases with no gene match: 6. Germline CDR1 SGHRS, CDR2 YFSETQ. The CDR3 extends over 16 amino acids. Generated by immunoSEQ multiplex PCR, the TCRdb table keeps only in-frame clones and is missing some. The sample records more than 250,000 clones, 88% being singletons. The V gene is TRBV5-1, the J gene TRBJ1-1; 7 bases line up with TRBD1. The clonotype was recovered from a woman aged 25 to 39 with COVID-19, enrolled during active disease. The sample comprised peripheral blood. The CDR3 spells CASSLGDRVGNTEAFF. CDR3 in DNA: TGCGCCAGCAGCTTGGGAGACAGGGTTGGGAACACTGAAGCTTTCTTT. Looking up the rest from reference TRBV5-1 and TRBJ1-1 gives the full variable domain: KAGVTQTPRYLIKTRGQQVTLSCSPISGHRSVSWYQQTPGQGLQFLFEYFSETQRNKGNFPGRFSGRQFSNSRSEMNVSTLELGDSALYLCASSLGDRVGNTEAFFGQGTRLTVV.